The entry below gives a single T cell receptor beta chain sequence along with its context. The data belong to a study of blood T cell repertoires in COVID-19. Study as a whole: Researchers got acute and convalescent COVID-19 samples from the United States, Italy and Spain. In each case, the material was cDNA or gDNA derived from T cells, B-cell-depleted T cells, or PBMCs.

Germline loops: CDR1 SGDLS, CDR2 YYNGEE. There are 14 residues in the CDR3. V was clipped by 4 bases and J by 2 bases; unmatched bases: 6. Method: immunoSEQ multiplex PCR; TCRdb's copy keeps in-frame clones and lacks some. Among approximately 170,000 clones listed, about 85% were seen once. Sequencing used PBMCs or T cells enriched from blood (not recorded which). This chain links TRBV9 with TRBJ2-7, with 7 bases aligning to TRBD1. The receptor's source is a woman aged 45-65 years who had recovered from COVID-19. The DNA of the CDR3 is TGTGCCAGCAGCCCCCATGACAGGGCCTACGAGCAGTACTTC. Protein product: CASSPHDRAYEQYF.